The T cell receptor beta chain described here comes from a study of blood T cells in healthy people across ages. Notes on the study in general: Both naive CD4+ cell counts and diversity were greater in long-lived donors than in aged donors.

A second PCR of roughly 7 to 11 cycles used a sample-barcoded 5' primer and a J-beta primer mix. TCRdb re-called the 5' RACE reads with MiXCR, one entry per CDR3 protein. The sample lists approximately 800,000 distinct CDR3 sequences, 53% seen once, with about 38% in the top ten. In terms of origin and age, donors were healthy Caucasian individuals from Russia aged roughly 6 to 95. Samples each yielded at least 5.5 micrograms of total RNA. This clonotype was picked up a small number of times. Its specificity is unknown. The TCR sequence derives from an elderly man in good health. Material: blood.

The CDR3 spells CAISVGGSQYF. The CDR3 DNA sequence: TGTGCCATCAGTGTGGGAGGGTCCCAGTACTTC. This chain joins TRBV10-3 and TRBJ2-5; 7 nucleotides line up with TRBD2. Germline-derived CDR1 and CDR2 are ENHRY and SYGVKD. V was pared by 4 bases and J by 9 bases, with 2 bases of the junction left unmatched. This CDR3 contains 11 residues.